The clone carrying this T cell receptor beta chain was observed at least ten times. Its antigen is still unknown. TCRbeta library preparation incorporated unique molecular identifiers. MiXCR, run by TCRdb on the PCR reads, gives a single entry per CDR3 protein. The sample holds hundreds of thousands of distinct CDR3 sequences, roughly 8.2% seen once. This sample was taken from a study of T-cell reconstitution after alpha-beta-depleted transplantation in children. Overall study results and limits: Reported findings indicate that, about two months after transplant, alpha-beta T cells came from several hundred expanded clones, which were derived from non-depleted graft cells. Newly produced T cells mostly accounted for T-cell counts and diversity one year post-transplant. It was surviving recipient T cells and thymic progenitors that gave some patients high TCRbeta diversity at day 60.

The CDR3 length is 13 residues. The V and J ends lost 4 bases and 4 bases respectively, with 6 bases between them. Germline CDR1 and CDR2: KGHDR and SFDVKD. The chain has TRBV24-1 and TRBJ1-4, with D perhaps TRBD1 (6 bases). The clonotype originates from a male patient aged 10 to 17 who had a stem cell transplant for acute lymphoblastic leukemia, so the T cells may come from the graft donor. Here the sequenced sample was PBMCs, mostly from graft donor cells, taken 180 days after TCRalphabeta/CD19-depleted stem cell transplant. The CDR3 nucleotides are TGTGCCACCAGTGAGGGACATAATGAAAAACTGTTTTTT. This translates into CATSEGHNEKLFF.